This T cell receptor beta chain was recovered during a study of shared clonotypes between healthy human individuals. Study-level results: Memory subsets generally showed smaller estimated richness than naive subsets did. The diversity represented, both genetic and in exposure history, was limited by few donors. In a handful of donors, about 5% of naive CD4 clonotypes appeared in common.

Every one of the donors was a Caucasian adult that lived in Nashville, Tennessee. TCRdb's copy holds only in-frame clones and misses some; the assay was immunoSEQ multiplex PCR. The top ten hold under 0.6% of the sample, which has about 1 million clones, 75% to 85% seen once. Germline CDR1 reads KGHSH; CDR2 reads LQKENI. The ends lost 4 bases at V and 1 base at J; junction bases unmatched: 2. The CDR3 has 15 amino acids. On this clone itself: Its antigen is as yet unknown. Other DNA sequences of this sample code for an identical CDR3.

The genes are TRBV18 and TRBJ2-3, with TRBD2 matching over 10 bases. Material for sequencing was memory CD4+ T cells from PBMCs. The subset was: CD45RA-negative fraction. This TCR derives from a man aged 18 to 29 in good health. Some clones in this sample may be carry-over from other donors' samples. The CDR3 loop reads CASSLGTSGTDTQYF. The CDR3 nucleotides read TGTGCCAGCTCACTTGGGACTAGCGGCACAGATACGCAGTATTTT.